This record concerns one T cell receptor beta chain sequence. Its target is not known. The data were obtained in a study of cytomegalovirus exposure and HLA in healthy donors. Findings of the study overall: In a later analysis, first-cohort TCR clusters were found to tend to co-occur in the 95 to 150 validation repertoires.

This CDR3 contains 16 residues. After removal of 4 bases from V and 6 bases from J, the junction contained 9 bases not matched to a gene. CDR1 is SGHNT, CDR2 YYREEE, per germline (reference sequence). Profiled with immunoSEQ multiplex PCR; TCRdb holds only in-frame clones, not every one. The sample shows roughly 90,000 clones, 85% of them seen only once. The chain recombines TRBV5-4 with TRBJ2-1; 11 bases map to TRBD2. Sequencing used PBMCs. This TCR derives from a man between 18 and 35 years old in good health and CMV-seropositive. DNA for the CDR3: TGTGCCAGCAGCGACCTTAGCGGGAGGGGTAGCAATGAGCAGTTCTTC. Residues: CASSDLSGRGSNEQFF.